This is a list of T cell receptor beta chains from one sample in a study of Graves' ophthalmopathy and Graves' hyperthyroidism. Via MiXCR, TCRdb re-called the multiplex PCR reads, giving one row per CDR3 protein. The table shows about 220,000 distinct CDR3 sequences, with 20% to 25% occurring only once. Sequenced input: peripheral blood. These receptors were obtained from a woman aged 45-59 years with Graves' ophthalmopathy. CDR3s include the opening cysteine and the closing phenylalanine or tryptophan. Fields, in order: CDR3 length, V gene, J gene, CDR3 protein.

len: 12
v_gene: TRBV12-3/TRBV12-4
j_gene: TRBJ2-3
CDR3aa: CASSLEGNTQYF

len: 14
v_gene: TRBV7-9
j_gene: TRBJ1-6
CDR3aa: CASSWSGGNSPLHF

len: 14
v_gene: TRBV27
j_gene: TRBJ1-1
CDR3aa: CASSPRGFGTEAFF

len: 14
v_gene: TRBV5-1
j_gene: TRBJ2-7
CDR3aa: CASSLAGTGSEQYF

len: 15
v_gene: TRBV6-5
j_gene: TRBJ2-7
CDR3aa: CAVKGAGAPIYEQYF

len: 13
v_gene: TRBV5-1
j_gene: TRBJ2-7
CDR3aa: CASSGQGFYEQYF

len: 13
v_gene: TRBV12-3/TRBV12-4
j_gene: TRBJ2-4
CDR3aa: CASSLGQLNIQYF

len: 13
v_gene: TRBV20-1
j_gene: TRBJ2-5
CDR3aa: CSAPGGGQETQYF

len: 16
v_gene: TRBV2
j_gene: TRBJ2-7
CDR3aa: CASSQSTGGLSYEQYF

len: 13
v_gene: TRBV24-1
j_gene: TRBJ2-7
CDR3aa: CATSRGTGAKQYF

len: 11
v_gene: TRBV28
j_gene: TRBJ1-1
CDR3aa: CASMGRNEAFF

len: 12
v_gene: TRBV30
j_gene: TRBJ1-2
CDR3aa: CAWSHGRYGYTF

len: 15
v_gene: TRBV28
j_gene: TRBJ1-6
CDR3aa: CASSFIGPYNSPLHF

len: 13
v_gene: TRBV28
j_gene: TRBJ1-5
CDR3aa: CASTNRGKQPQHF

len: 15
v_gene: TRBV5-6
j_gene: TRBJ1-6
CDR3aa: CASTSESTLNSPLHF

len: 16
v_gene: TRBV11-2
j_gene: TRBJ1-5
CDR3aa: CASSLDQRESNQPQHF

len: 19
v_gene: TRBV11-2
j_gene: TRBJ2-7
CDR3aa: CASSLGPTSGPRGSYEQYF

len: 15
v_gene: TRBV2
j_gene: TRBJ2-5
CDR3aa: CASSDYGGQFGTQYF

len: 15
v_gene: TRBV11-2
j_gene: TRBJ2-7
CDR3aa: CASTPFWTSAFEQYF

len: 14
v_gene: TRBV29-1
j_gene: TRBJ2-2
CDR3aa: CSVKGLKNTGELFF

len: 15
v_gene: TRBV6-1
j_gene: TRBJ2-5
CDR3aa: CASRSSEEYQETQYF

len: 15
v_gene: TRBV20-1
j_gene: TRBJ1-3
CDR3aa: CSAPLPRYSGNTIYF

len: 16
v_gene: TRBV27
j_gene: TRBJ2-7
CDR3aa: CASRLSVAGGYYEQYF

len: 12
v_gene: TRBV7-9
j_gene: TRBJ2-7
CDR3aa: CASSQNAVEQYF

len: 16
v_gene: TRBV29-1
j_gene: TRBJ2-6
CDR3aa: CSVEDHPGAGANVLTF

len: 18
v_gene: TRBV7-2
j_gene: TRBJ1-6
CDR3aa: CASSLTGTSAGNNSPLHF

len: 15
v_gene: TRBV15
j_gene: TRBJ1-5
CDR3aa: CATRGTDSPNQPQHF

len: 13
v_gene: TRBV29-1
j_gene: TRBJ2-5
CDR3aa: CSVGGSLQETQYF

len: 16
v_gene: TRBV10-3
j_gene: TRBJ2-7
CDR3aa: CAISGLAGGPTDEQYF

len: 15
v_gene: TRBV20-1
j_gene: TRBJ1-6
CDR3aa: CSALAISSYNSPLHF

len: 14
v_gene: TRBV30
j_gene: TRBJ1-3
CDR3aa: CAWSTHPGRNTIYF

len: 15
v_gene: TRBV11-1
j_gene: TRBJ1-4
CDR3aa: CASSPKASSSEKLFF

len: 13
v_gene: TRBV28
j_gene: TRBJ1-6
CDR3aa: CASSTDSISPLHF

len: 13
v_gene: TRBV12-3/TRBV12-4
j_gene: TRBJ2-7
CDR3aa: CASSQIDGYEQYF

len: 13
v_gene: TRBV6-1
j_gene: TRBJ1-2
CDR3aa: CASSESGQYGYTF

len: 15
v_gene: TRBV9
j_gene: TRBJ2-2
CDR3aa: CASSVVGSRPGELFF

len: 15
v_gene: TRBV9
j_gene: TRBJ1-6
CDR3aa: CASSVHWADNSPLHF

len: 17
v_gene: TRBV4-2
j_gene: TRBJ1-2
CDR3aa: CASSQTGTGDLGYGYTF

len: 15
v_gene: TRBV30
j_gene: TRBJ2-7
CDR3aa: CAWKLAGTPSYEQYF

len: 17
v_gene: TRBV6-5
j_gene: TRBJ2-7
CDR3aa: CASRYTGTGFLSYEQYF

len: 15
v_gene: TRBV11-2
j_gene: TRBJ2-7
CDR3aa: CASSLPGGLGNEQYF

len: 15
v_gene: TRBV11-2
j_gene: TRBJ1-2
CDR3aa: CASSFGTGNYYGYTF

len: 16
v_gene: TRBV5-1
j_gene: TRBJ1-1
CDR3aa: CASSLATKGVGTEAFF

len: 12
v_gene: TRBV30
j_gene: TRBJ1-2
CDR3aa: CAWGRGDRGYTF